Each of the 17 T cell receptor beta chains below was sequenced from the same sample in a study of blood T cell repertoires in COVID-19. The data were produced by immunoSEQ multiplex PCR, yet TCRdb's version contains in-frame clones alone and is incomplete. The sample records about 370,000 clones, around 90% being singletons. Source material: peripheral blood. The source of these receptors is a woman aged 25 to 39 with COVID-19, enrolled during active disease.

J is TRBJ2-3 and V is TRBV20-1; D possibly corresponds to TRBD2 (7 bases). CDR3 length: 14 residues. The V and J ends lost 3 bases and 1 base respectively, with 11 bases between them. Germline CDR1 DFQATT, CDR2 SNEGSKA (reference sequence). In DNA form, the CDR3 reads TGCAGTGCTAGTAGGGGGGGAGGCACAGATACGCAGTATTTT. Translated: CSASRGGGTDTQYF.

The V and J genes are TRBV5-6 and TRBJ1-5; D may be TRBD1 (5 bases). The V and J ends lost 4 bases and 6 bases respectively, with 11 bases between them. The CDR3 is 13 amino acids. Germline V gene data show CDR1 as SGHDT and CDR2 as YYEEEE. CDR3 DNA sequence: TGTGCCAGCAGCCTAGGGGTCGGTCAGCCCCAGCATTTT. Its protein is CASSLGVGQPQHF.

The genes are TRBV6-5 and TRBJ2-1; 13 bases align to TRBD2. The germline CDR1 and CDR2 sequences are MNHEY and SVGAGI. The V segment lost 5 bases and the J segment 6 bases; nucleotides outside the gene matches: 4. The CDR3 extends over 15 amino acids. Written as DNA, the CDR3 is TGTGCCAGCAGTCTACTAGCGGGGGGGCGCAATGAGCAGTTCTTC. Protein sequence: CASSLLAGGRNEQFF.

The chain links TRBV15 to TRBJ2-3; D remains unclear. Trimming removed 0 bases from V and 2 bases from J, with 6 bases in between. The germline V gene encodes CDR1 LNHNV and CDR2 YYDKDF (reference sequence). The CDR3 consists of 14 residues. The CDR3 DNA reads as TGTGCCACCAGCAGAGATGGAGTCACAGATACGCAGTATTTT. Protein sequence: CATSRDGVTDTQYF. The whole variable domain, filled in from reference TRBV15 and TRBJ2-3, reads DAMVIQNPRYQVTQFGKPVTLSCSQTLNHNVMYWYQQKSSQAPKLLFHYYDKDFNNEADTPDNFQSRRPNTSFCFLDIRSPGLGDTAMYLCATSRDGVTDTQYFGPGTRLTVL.

This chain connects TRBV6-6 to TRBJ2-4; 8 nucleotides agree with TRBD2. CDR1 is MNHNY and CDR2 is SVGAGI in the germline V gene (reference sequence). The CDR3 sequence is 13 residues long. V was pared by 8 bases and J by 8 bases, with 8 bases of the junction left unmatched. The DNA for the CDR3 is TGTGCCAGCTGGGCTAGCGGGCAAGACATTCAGTACTTC. This gives the protein CASWASGQDIQYF.

DNA for the CDR3: TGTGCCACCAGTGGACAGGGTTACGAGCAGTACTTC. This codes for CATSGQGYEQYF. The genes are TRBV24-1 and TRBJ2-7; 7 positions match TRBD1. Germline CDR1 KGHDR, CDR2 SFDVKD. V shed 5 bases, J shed 4 bases, and the junction held 1 base outside the gene matches. CDR3 length: 12 amino acids.

This clone was seen once. The chain combines TRBV11-3 with TRBJ2-5, with 7 bases matching TRBD2. The junction had 5 bases not matched to a gene; V was cut back by 4 bases and J by 3 bases. The germline gives CDR1 SGHNT, CDR2 YENEEA. This CDR3 has 14 amino acids. This CDR3 is CASSSRGGKETQYF. The DNA for the CDR3 is TGTGCCAGCAGCTCCCGGGGAGGGAAAGAGACCCAGTACTTC.

V gene TRBV5-1 combines with J gene TRBJ2-1; 10 positions match TRBD2. This CDR3 spans 16 amino acids. The V and J ends lost 0 bases and 6 bases, in that order; junction bases with no gene match: 6. The V gene's germline CDR1 is SGHRS and CDR2 YFSETQ. This CDR3 reads CASSLDLAGAGNEQFF. Written as DNA, the CDR3 is TGCGCCAGCAGCTTGGATCTAGCGGGGGCGGGCAATGAGCAGTTCTTC.

The chain has TRBV6-5 and TRBJ2-2, with TRBD1 matching over 7 bases. Germline CDR1 reads MNHEY; CDR2 reads SVGAGI. CDR3 length: 16 residues. The V segment lost 2 bases and the J segment 1 base; nucleotides outside the gene matches: 4. This CDR3 reads CASSYLRTGNTGELFF. CDR3 bases: TGTGCCAGCAGTTACCTCCGGACAGGGAACACCGGGGAGCTGTTTTTT.

The rearrangement joins TRBV7-9 to TRBJ2-5; D perhaps matches TRBD1 (5 bases). CDR1 and CDR2 (germline): SEHNR, FQNEAQ (reference sequence). Trimming stripped 3 bases from V and 2 bases from J, with 19 bases between. This CDR3 comprises 17 residues. The CDR3 nucleotides are TGTGCCAGCAGCTTGCCCCCCTATGGCAGGGATCAAGAGACCCAGTACTTC. It encodes CASSLPPYGRDQETQYF. Supplemented by reference TRBV7-9 and TRBJ2-5, the full variable domain reads DTGVSQNPRHKITKRGQNVTFRCDPISEHNRLYWYRQTLGQGPEFLTYFQNEAQLEKSRLLSDRFSAERPKGSFSTLEIQRTEQGDSAMYLCASSLPPYGRDQETQYFGPGTRLLVL.

The V gene is TRBV7-2, the J gene TRBJ2-5, with TRBD2 matching 7 bases. The CDR3 runs 16 residues. Germline CDR1 and CDR2: SGHTA and FQGNSA. J was trimmed by 2 bases and V by 5 bases; bases with no gene match: 11. This chain's CDR3 is CASSPRAYSGQETQYF. For the CDR3, the DNA is TGTGCCAGCAGCCCCCGAGCCTATAGCGGGCAAGAGACCCAGTACTTC.

V gene TRBV12-5 combines with J gene TRBJ2-5, with D possibly matching TRBD1 (5 bases). V lost 2 bases, J lost 6 bases, and 16 bases lay in between. In germline, CDR1 is LGHNT, CDR2 FRNRAP. This CDR3 comprises 15 residues. The CDR3 DNA reads TGTGCTAGTGGTTTGTGGCAGGGAAATTCGAAGACCCAGTACTTC. Amino acids: CASGLWQGNSKTQYF.

A single count supports this clone. V is TRBV2 and J is TRBJ2-1; D is ambiguous. The CDR3 covers 12 residues. CDR1 and CDR2 from the germline V gene are SNHLY and FYNNEI. V was cut by 6 bases and J by 7 bases, with 10 bases left in between. CDR3 amino acids: CASRLLGNEQFF. The CDR3 DNA is TGTGCCAGCAGGTTGCTAGGAAATGAGCAGTTCTTC.

The V and J genes are TRBV28 and TRBJ2-7; a weak D match, TRBD1 (6 bases). The germline CDR1 and CDR2 sequences are MDHEN and SYDVKM. The V end lost 7 bases, the J end lost 3 bases, and 13 bases lay between the germline ends. This CDR3 comprises 13 residues. CDR3 nucleotide sequence: TGTGCCAGCAACAGGGTCGATTTCTACGAGCAGTACTTC. This sequence encodes CASNRVDFYEQYF.

A single count supports this clone. The chain is built from TRBV10-3 and TRBJ2-3, with 8 positions matching TRBD1. The CDR3 totals 15 residues. J was trimmed by 4 bases and V by 3 bases; bases with no gene match: 6. CDR1 and CDR2 from the germline V gene are ENHRY and SYGVKD. The CDR3 DNA follows: TGTGCCATCAGTGAAGGACAGGGAGTCTCAGATACGCAGTATTTT. Protein sequence: CAISEGQGVSDTQYF.

This rearrangement joins TRBV9 to TRBJ1-2, with 7 nucleotides matching TRBD1. CDR1 is SGDLS and CDR2 is YYNGEE in the germline V gene. The CDR3 is 14 amino acids. V lost 3 bases to trimming and J lost 4 bases; unmatched junction nucleotides: 6. The CDR3 coding sequence is TGTGCCAGCAGCGGACCCGGGACAGTCTATGGCTACACCTTC. Translated: CASSGPGTVYGYTF. The full variable domain, in which reference TRBV9 and TRBJ1-2 provide the parts outside the CDR3, is DSGVTQTPKHLITATGQRVTLRCSPRSGDLSVYWYQQSLDQGLQFLIQYYNGEERAKGNILERFSAQQFPDLHSELNLSSLELGDSALYFCASSGPGTVYGYTFGSGTRLTVV.

The chain joins TRBV10-3 to TRBJ2-1; 11 nucleotides match TRBD2. The germline CDR1 and CDR2 sequences are ENHRY and SYGVKD. V gave up 10 bases and J gave up 5 bases; unmatched junction bases: 4. There are 13 residues in the CDR3. CDR3 in amino acids: CATRGLADNEQFF. The CDR3 DNA follows: TGTGCCACCCGGGGACTAGCGGACAATGAGCAGTTCTTC.